This T cell receptor (beta chain) emerged from a study of response to subunit inactivated influenza vaccine (dated 2018 in TCRdb). Study-level background: Deep quantitative profiling of the T cell receptor repertoire was used in the study to follow responses to a trivalent subunit inactivated influenza vaccine. General study outcomes and caveats: It was suggested by the authors that each seasonal influenza vaccination may recruit only a limited number of new T cells.

The library was obtained by RT-PCR. The sequencing machine was an Illumina HiSeq 2500. In TCRdb, the public reads were trimmed at Q25 with fastp and aligned with MiXCR, with productive beta chains retained. Here each entry gathers all rows of one CDR3 protein and keeps the most common genes and DNA. This sample holds hundreds of thousands of distinct CDR3 sequences; approximately 13% were observed only once. Clones ranked in the top ten supply roughly 6.4% of the sample. About this clonotype itself: Which antigen it targets is not known. Per-base quality was not reported, and no clone a single base away is much larger than it.

The starting material was PBMCs from blood, obtained around 15 days before vaccination. The receptor's source is a man aged 50-60 years who received an inactivated influenza vaccine. Donor details come from another sample of the same person, matched by shared clones.

The CDR3 region: CASSQPGLAGGDEQFF. DNA sequence: TGTGCCAGCAGCCAACCGGGACTAGCGGGAGGCGATGAGCAGTTCTTC. The sequence joins TRBV7-9 to TRBJ2-1; TRBD2 lines up with 15 middle nucleotides. From the cysteine through the phenylalanine, the CDR3 covers 16 amino acids. CDR3 DNA is the only sequence kept; it has 48 bases, read in frame from the first base. The junction shows trimming of 5 bases on V and 8 bases on J, and the gene matches do not reach 7 bases of it. The germline V gene (reference sequence) yields SEHNR for CDR1 and FQNEAQ for CDR2. Reference TRBV7-9 and TRBJ2-1 genes cover what lies past the CDR3, so the full variable domain is DTGVSQNPRHKITKRGQNVTFRCDPISEHNRLYWYRQTLGQGPEFLTYFQNEAQLEKSRLLSDRFSAERPKGSFSTLEIQRTEQGDSAMYLCASSQPGLAGGDEQFFGPGTRLTVL.